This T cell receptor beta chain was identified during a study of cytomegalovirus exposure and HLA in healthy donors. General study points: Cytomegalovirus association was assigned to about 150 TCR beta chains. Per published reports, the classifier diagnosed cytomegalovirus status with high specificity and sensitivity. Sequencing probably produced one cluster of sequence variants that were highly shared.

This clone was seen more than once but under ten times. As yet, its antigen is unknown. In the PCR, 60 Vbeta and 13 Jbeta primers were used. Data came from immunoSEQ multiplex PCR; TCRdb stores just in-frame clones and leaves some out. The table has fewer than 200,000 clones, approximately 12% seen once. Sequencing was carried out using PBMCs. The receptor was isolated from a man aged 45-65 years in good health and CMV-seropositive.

CDR3: CANVPGQGDGNTIYF. CDR3 nucleotides: TGTGCCAACGTCCCGGGACAGGGAGATGGAAACACCATATATTTT. The rearrangement uses TRBV9 and TRBJ1-3; TRBD1 matches 9 bases. The CDR3 totals 15 residues. CDR1 and CDR2 (germline): SGDLS, YYNGEE. The J segment lost 3 bases and the V segment lost 9 bases, leaving 10 bases of the junction unmatched.